The 14 T cell receptor beta chains listed next were all sequenced from one sample in a study of cytomegalovirus exposure and HLA in healthy donors. The PCR used 60 Vbeta and 13 Jbeta primers. Measured with immunoSEQ multiplex PCR; TCRdb has only the in-frame clones, and not every one. The sample includes about 82,000 clones, 65% to 75% of them seen just once. The specimen sequenced was PBMCs. Receptor source: a man between 40 and 49 years old in good health and CMV-seropositive.

V usage is TRBV28 and J usage is TRBJ1-1; D gene unclear. Germline V gene data show CDR1 as MDHEN and CDR2 as SYDVKM. With 3 bases removed from V and 7 bases from J, the gap between germline ends came to 12 bases. The CDR3 contains 13 residues. The CDR3 DNA follows: TGTGCCAGCAGTTTGTACCAGATGAATGAAGCTTTCTTT. Residues: CASSLYQMNEAFF.

This clone was recorded only once. The gene calls are TRBV7-2 and TRBJ1-6; D ambiguous. V lost 0 bases and J 7 bases, leaving 4 bases between the germline ends. The CDR3 has 13 residues. Germline V gene data show CDR1 as SGHTA and CDR2 as FQGNSA. The CDR3 coding sequence is TGTGCCAGCAGCTTAGCACAGAATTCACCCCTCCACTTT. Protein product: CASSLAQNSPLHF.

The chain employs TRBV27 and TRBJ2-5, with a tentative D call TRBD2 (5 bases). TRBJ2-7 matches the DNA end more closely, so the J call is doubtful. This CDR3 region has 15 residues. Germline V gene sequence: CDR1 MNHEY, CDR2 SMNVEV (reference sequence). The CDR3 sequence is CASSLNGGRRDEQYF. Written as DNA, the CDR3 is TGTGCCAGCAGTTTGAACGGAGGCCGGCGGGACGAGCAGTACTTC.

V is TRBV5-8 and J is TRBJ1-2; perhaps TRBD1 as D (5 bases). The CDR3 consists of 13 residues. The V and J ends lost 4 bases and 4 bases respectively, with 11 bases between them. Germline V gene data show CDR1 as SGHTS and CDR2 as YDEGEE. The chain's CDR3 is CASSPRDFYGYTF. In DNA, the CDR3 is TGTGCCAGCAGCCCCAGGGATTTCTATGGCTACACCTTC.

By frequency in the sample, this clone is medium-sized. This chain uses TRBV5-1 with TRBJ2-5; 10 positions match TRBD2. Per germline, CDR1 SGHRS and CDR2 YFSETQ. Germline trimming cut 0 bases from V and 5 bases from J; bases unmatched to any gene: 4. The CDR3 consists of 15 residues. CDR3 bases: TGCGCCAGCAGCTTGGCTAGCGGGAGTGCCGAGACCCAGTACTTC. It is translated as CASSLASGSAETQYF.

V is TRBV19 and J is TRBJ1-5; 8 bases line up with TRBD1. Germline loops: CDR1 LNHDA, CDR2 SQIVND (reference sequence). V lost 5 bases and J lost 6; bases outside the gene matches: 3. This CDR3 comprises 13 residues. For the CDR3, the DNA is TGTGCCAGTAGTCCCCAGGGGGCTCAGCCCCAGCATTTT. Translation gives CASSPQGAQPQHF.

In this sample, this clone turned up many times. The J gene is TRBJ1-1, the V gene TRBV6-1, with D maybe TRBD1 (6 bases). This CDR3 has 13 residues. V gave up 6 bases and J gave up 4 bases, with 12 bases separating them. Germline V gene lookup returns CDR1 MNHNS and CDR2 SASEGT. Written as DNA, the CDR3 is TGTGCCAGCAGCTTCGAGGGGGTCACTGAAGCTTTCTTT. It is translated as CASSFEGVTEAFF.

The V and J genes are TRBV2 and TRBJ1-2; perhaps TRBD1 as D (5 bases). The CDR3 contains 13 residues. With 2 bases removed from V and 2 bases from J, the gap between germline ends came to 6 bases. CDR1 is SNHLY, CDR2 FYNNEI, per germline. CDR3 amino acids: CASSESGNYGYTF. The CDR3 coding sequence is TGTGCCAGCAGTGAATCAGGGAACTATGGCTACACCTTC.

The genes are TRBV5-1 and TRBJ2-3; 13 nucleotides agree with TRBD2. The CDR3 length is 16 residues. After removal of 4 bases from V and 1 base from J, the junction contained 3 bases not matched to a gene. The V gene's germline CDR1 is SGHRS and CDR2 YFSETQ. The CDR3 DNA reads as TGCGCCAGCAGCCGACTAGCGGGGGGTCGCACAGATACGCAGTATTTT. Translating it yields CASSRLAGGRTDTQYF.

This chain links TRBV10-3 with TRBJ2-3, with a weak D call TRBD1 (6 bases). Germline CDR1 reads ENHRY; CDR2 reads SYGVKD. The CDR3 has 13 residues. Trimming shortened V by 4 bases and J by 3 bases, and 8 bases separated the two germline ends. CDR3 nucleotide sequence: TGTGCCATCAGTGCCACAGGGACAGATACGCAGTATTTT. Protein product: CAISATGTDTQYF.

This chain connects TRBV7-9 to TRBJ2-2, with 8 bases lining up with TRBD1. With V trimmed by 5 bases and J by 6 bases, 5 bases remained unmatched. CDR3 size: 14 residues. CDR1 is SEHNR and CDR2 is FQNEAQ in the germline V gene (reference sequence). The CDR3 loop is CASSLGQGPGELFF. Written as DNA, the CDR3 is TGTGCCAGCAGCCTAGGACAGGGCCCCGGGGAGCTGTTTTTT. The entire variable domain, with the rest obtained from reference TRBV7-9 and TRBJ2-2, is as follows: DTGVSQNPRHKITKRGQNVTFRCDPISEHNRLYWYRQTLGQGPEFLTYFQNEAQLEKSRLLSDRFSAERPKGSFSTLEIQRTEQGDSAMYLCASSLGQGPGELFFGEGSRLTVL.

CDR3 nucleotides: TGTGCCAGTAGTATCGGGGACAGGGATGACTATGGCTACACCTTC. It yields the protein CASSIGDRDDYGYTF. The V gene is TRBV19, the J gene TRBJ1-2, with TRBD1 matching 9 bases. The CDR3 is made up of 15 amino acids. V was clipped by 3 bases and J by 3 bases; unmatched bases: 5. Germline CDR1 and CDR2: LNHDA and SQIVND (reference sequence).

V is TRBV15 and J is TRBJ2-3; D might be TRBD2 (6 bases). V lost 3 bases and J lost 8, with 12 bases in between. CDR3 size: 13 residues. Germline-derived CDR1 and CDR2 are LNHNV and YYDKDF (reference sequence). CDR3 region: CATSRDRLGTQYF. CDR3 nucleotide sequence: TGTGCCACCAGCAGGGACCGACTAGGTACGCAGTATTTT.

The chain carries TRBV29-1 and TRBJ2-5, with a weak D call TRBD2 (6 bases). V was shortened by 6 bases and J by 2 bases, with 16 bases between the two germline ends. The CDR3 loop spans 14 amino acids. The germline gives CDR1 SQVTM, CDR2 ANQGSEA. CDR3 residues: CSVGEDYLQETQYF. The CDR3 region has the DNA TGCAGCGTGGGGGAGGACTACCTTCAAGAGACCCAGTACTTC. The whole variable domain, filled in from reference TRBV29-1 and TRBJ2-5, reads SAVISQKPSRDICQRGTSLTIQCQVDSQVTMMFWYRQQPGQSLTLIATANQGSEATYESGFVIDKFPISRPNLTFSTLTVSNMSPEDSSIYLCSVGEDYLQETQYFGPGTRLLVL.